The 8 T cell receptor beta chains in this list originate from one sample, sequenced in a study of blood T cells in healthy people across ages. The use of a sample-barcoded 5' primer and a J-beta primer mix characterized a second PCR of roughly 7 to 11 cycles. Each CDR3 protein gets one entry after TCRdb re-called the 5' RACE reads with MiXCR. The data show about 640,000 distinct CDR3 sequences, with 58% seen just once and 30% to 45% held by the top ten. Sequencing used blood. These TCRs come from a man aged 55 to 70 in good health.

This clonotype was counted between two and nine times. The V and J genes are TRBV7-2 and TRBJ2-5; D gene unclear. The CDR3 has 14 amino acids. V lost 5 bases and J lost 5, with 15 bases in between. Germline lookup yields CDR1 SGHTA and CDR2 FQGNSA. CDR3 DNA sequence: TGTGCCAGCAGCGTTGCTGGGAACGGGGAGACCCAGTACTTC. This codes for CASSVAGNGETQYF.

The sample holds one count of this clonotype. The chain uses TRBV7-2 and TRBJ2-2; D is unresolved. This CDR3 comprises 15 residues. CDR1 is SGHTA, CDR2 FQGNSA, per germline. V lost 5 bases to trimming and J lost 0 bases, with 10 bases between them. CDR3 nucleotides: TGTGCCAGCAGCCTGGCCCTTTCGAACACCGGGGAGCTGTTTTTT. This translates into CASSLALSNTGELFF.

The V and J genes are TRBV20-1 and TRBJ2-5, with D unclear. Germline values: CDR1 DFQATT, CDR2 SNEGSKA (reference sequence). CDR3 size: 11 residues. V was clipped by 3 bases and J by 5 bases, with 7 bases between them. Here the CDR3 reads CSARGWETQYF. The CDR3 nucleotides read TGCAGTGCTAGGGGTTGGGAGACCCAGTACTTC.

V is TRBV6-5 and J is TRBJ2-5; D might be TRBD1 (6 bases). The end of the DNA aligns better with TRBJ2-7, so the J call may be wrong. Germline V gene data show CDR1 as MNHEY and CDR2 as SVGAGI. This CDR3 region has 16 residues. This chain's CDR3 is CASSYSLNDRLYEQYF. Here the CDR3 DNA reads TGTGCCAGCAGTTATAGCCTCAATGACAGGCTCTACGAGCAGTACTTC.

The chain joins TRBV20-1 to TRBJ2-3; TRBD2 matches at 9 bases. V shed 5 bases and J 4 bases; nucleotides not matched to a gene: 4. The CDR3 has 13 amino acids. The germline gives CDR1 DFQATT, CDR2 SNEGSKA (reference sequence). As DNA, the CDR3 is TGCAGTGCTCACGCTAGCGGGGCAGATACGCAGTATTTT. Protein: CSAHASGADTQYF.

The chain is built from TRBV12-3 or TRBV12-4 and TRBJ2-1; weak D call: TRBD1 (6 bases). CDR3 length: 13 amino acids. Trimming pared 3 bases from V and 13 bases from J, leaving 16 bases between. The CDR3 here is CASSFPPTGTQFF. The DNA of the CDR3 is TGTGCCAGCAGTTTCCCCCCTACCGGGACACAGTTCTTC.

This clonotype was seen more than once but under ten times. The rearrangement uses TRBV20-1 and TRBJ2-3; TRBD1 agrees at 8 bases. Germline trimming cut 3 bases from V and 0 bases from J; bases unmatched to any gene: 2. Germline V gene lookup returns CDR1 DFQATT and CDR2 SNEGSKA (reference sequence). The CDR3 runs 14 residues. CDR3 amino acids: CSARGQVSTDTQYF. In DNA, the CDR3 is TGCAGTGCTAGGGGACAGGTCAGCACAGATACGCAGTATTTT.

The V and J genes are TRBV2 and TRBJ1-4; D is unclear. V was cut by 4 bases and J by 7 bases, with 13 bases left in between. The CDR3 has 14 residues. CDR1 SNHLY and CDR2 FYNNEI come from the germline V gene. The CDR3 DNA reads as TGTGCCAGCAGTGGTCCCCCGGGAGGTGAAAAACTGTTTTTT. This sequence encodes CASSGPPGGEKLFF. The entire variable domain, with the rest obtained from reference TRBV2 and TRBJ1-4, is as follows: EPEVTQTPSHQVTQMGQEVILRCVPISNHLYFYWYRQILGQKVEFLVSFYNNEISEKSEIFDDQFSVERPDGSNFTLKIRSTKLEDSAMYFCASSGPPGGEKLFFGSGTQLSVL.